The clone carrying this TCR beta chain was seen just once. These data belong to a study of T cell changes during pregnancy in multiple sclerosis. Method: immunoSEQ multiplex PCR; TCRdb's copy keeps in-frame clones and lacks some. The sample lists roughly 100,000 clones, roughly 91% occurring once. V dropped 2 bases and J dropped 4; count of bases not matched to a gene: 7. Per germline, CDR1 SGHNT and CDR2 YYREEE (reference sequence). The CDR3 extends over 15 amino acids. The sequencing used peripheral blood, collected after pregnancy. This receptor was taken from a female donor in good health, enrolled as a control in a pregnancy study. V gene TRBV5-4 combines with J gene TRBJ1-1; 8 nucleotides match TRBD1. The CDR3 DNA sequence: TGTGCCAGCAGCTTACAGACAGGGGTCGGCACTGAAGCTTTCTTT. Protein product: CASSLQTGVGTEAFF.